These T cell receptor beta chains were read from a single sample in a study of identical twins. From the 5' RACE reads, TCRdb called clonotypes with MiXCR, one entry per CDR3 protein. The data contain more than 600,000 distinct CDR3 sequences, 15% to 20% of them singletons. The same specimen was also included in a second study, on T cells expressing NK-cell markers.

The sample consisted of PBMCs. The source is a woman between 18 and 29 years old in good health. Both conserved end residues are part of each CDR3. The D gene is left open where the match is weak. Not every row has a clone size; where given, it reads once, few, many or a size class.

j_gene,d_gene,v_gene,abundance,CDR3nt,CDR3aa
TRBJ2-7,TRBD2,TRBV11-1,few,TGTGCCAGCAGCGTGGGTTTCCCCCCTAGCGGGAAGACCTACGAGCAGTACTTC,CASSVGFPPSGKTYEQYF
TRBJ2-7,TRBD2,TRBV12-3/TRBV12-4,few,TGTGCCAGCAGTCGACTAGCGGATTACGAGCAGTACTTC,CASSRLADYEQYF
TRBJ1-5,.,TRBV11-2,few,TGTGCCAGCAGCTTAGCGGGGCTCAATCAGCCCCAGCATTTT,CASSLAGLNQPQHF
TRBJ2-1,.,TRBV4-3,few,TGCGCCAGCAGCCAAGGGTGGTCCTACAATGAGCAGTTCTTC,CASSQGWSYNEQFF
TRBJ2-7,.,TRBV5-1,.,TGCGCCAGCAGCCCCAGACCCGCAACCTACGAGCAGTACTTC,CASSPRPATYEQYF
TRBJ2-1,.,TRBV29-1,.,TGCAGCGTTGCGAGCAATGAGCAGTTCTTC,CSVASNEQFF
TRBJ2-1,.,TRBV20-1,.,TGCAGTGCTAGATACGTAGGTGAGCAGTTCTTC,CSARYVGEQFF
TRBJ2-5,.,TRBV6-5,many,TGTGCCAGCAGTTACCGGGGAGAGACCCAGTACTTC,CASSYRGETQYF
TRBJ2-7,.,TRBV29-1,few,TGCAGCGTTGAAGGGACGGTTCCCTACGAGCAGTACTTC,CSVEGTVPYEQYF
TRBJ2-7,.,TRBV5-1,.,TGCGCCAGCAGCTTGGCCGGAGGAGGATACTCCTACGAGCAGTACTTC,CASSLAGGGYSYEQYF
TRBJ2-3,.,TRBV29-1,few,TGCAGCGTTGCGGGACGCCGCACAGATACGCAGTATTTT,CSVAGRRTDTQYF
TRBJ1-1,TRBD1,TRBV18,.,TGTGCCAGCTCACACATCCCCACAGGGGAAACTGAAGCTTTCTTT,CASSHIPTGETEAFF
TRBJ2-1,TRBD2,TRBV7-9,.,TGTGCCAGCAGCTCATCGGCGACTAGCGGGAGAGGCAATGAGCAGTTCTTC,CASSSSATSGRGNEQFF
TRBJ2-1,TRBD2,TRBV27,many,TGTGCCAGCAGTTTGGTCACGGGGGGTAACAATGAGCAGTTCTTC,CASSLVTGGNNEQFF
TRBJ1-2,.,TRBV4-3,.,TGCGCCAGCAGCCAAGAGCCCCACAGGCCTCCCGACTTC,CASSQEPHRPPDF
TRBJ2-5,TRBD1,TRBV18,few,TGTGCCAGCTCACCCCGCGTAGACAGGGCCGAAGAGACCCAGTACTTC,CASSPRVDRAEETQYF
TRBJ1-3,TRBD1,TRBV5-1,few,TGCGCCAGCGGGACAGGGGGCATTGGAAACACCATATATTTT,CASGTGGIGNTIYF
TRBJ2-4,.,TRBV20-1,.,TGCAGTGCTCCCCTGGGGGGGCAAAACATTCAGTACTTC,CSAPLGGQNIQYF
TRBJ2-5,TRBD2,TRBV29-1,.,TGCAGCGTTGAACGGCTAGCGGCATCCCAAGAGACCCAGTACTTC,CSVERLAASQETQYF
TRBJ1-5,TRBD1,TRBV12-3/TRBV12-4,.,TGTGCCAGCAGCCGGACAGGGCCCCAGCATTTT,CASSRTGPQHF
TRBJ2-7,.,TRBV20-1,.,TGCAGTGCTAGGCCCGACAGTTCCTACGAGCAGTACTTC,CSARPDSSYEQYF
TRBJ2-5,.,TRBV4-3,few,TGCGCCAGCAGCCAAGGCTTCGGCAGTAAAGAGACCCAGTACTTC,CASSQGFGSKETQYF
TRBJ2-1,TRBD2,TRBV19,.,TGTGCCAGTAGTATGCGGCGGGGGGATCTATTCTTC,CASSMRRGDLFF
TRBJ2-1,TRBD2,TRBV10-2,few,TGCGCCAGCAGGGAGGGACTAGCGGATTACAATGAGCAGTTCTTC,CASREGLADYNEQFF
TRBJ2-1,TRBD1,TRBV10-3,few,TGTGCCATCGGGACAGTTTCCTACAATGAGCAGTTCTTC,CAIGTVSYNEQFF
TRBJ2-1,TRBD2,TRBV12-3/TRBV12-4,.,TGTGCCAGCAGTTCGGGACTAGCGGGAGGGGAATCCTACAATGAGCAGTTCTTC,CASSSGLAGGESYNEQFF
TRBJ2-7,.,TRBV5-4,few,TGTGCCAGCAGCGCTTCGACTCTCCCCGAGCAGTACTTC,CASSASTLPEQYF
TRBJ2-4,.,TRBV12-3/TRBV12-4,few,TGTGCCAGCAGTTTTAGGGGTGGGGGGGCCATTCAGTACTTC,CASSFRGGGAIQYF
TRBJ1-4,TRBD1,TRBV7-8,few,TGTGCCAGCAGATCCCGGGACAGTGGGAATGAAAAACTGTTTTTT,CASRSRDSGNEKLFF
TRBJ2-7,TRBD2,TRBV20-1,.,TGCAGTGCTAGAGATACCGGAACGGGAGGCACCTACGAGCAGTACTTC,CSARDTGTGGTYEQYF
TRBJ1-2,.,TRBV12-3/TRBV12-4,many,TGTGCCAGCAGTTTCGTTAAATATGGCTACACCTTC,CASSFVKYGYTF
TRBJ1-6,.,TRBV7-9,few,TGTGCCAGCAGCTCCCAGGAAGGATCACTCCACTTT,CASSSQEGSLHF
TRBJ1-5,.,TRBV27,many,TGTGCCAGCAGTTTGCCCAATCAGCCCCAGCATTTT,CASSLPNQPQHF
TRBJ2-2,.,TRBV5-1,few,TGCGCCAGCAGCCTTAAACTGGACGGGGAGCTGTTTTTT,CASSLKLDGELFF
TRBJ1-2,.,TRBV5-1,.,TGCGCCAGCAGCGAGGGATTGAGGGGCTACACCTTC,CASSEGLRGYTF
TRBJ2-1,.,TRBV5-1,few,TGCGCCAGCAGCTTGGGAAGGGGGATTTACAATGAGCAGTTCTTC,CASSLGRGIYNEQFF
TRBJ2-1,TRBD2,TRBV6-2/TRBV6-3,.,TGTGCCAGCAAAAGGGCGGGAGGGCCTATCAATGAGCAGTTCTTC,CASKRAGGPINEQFF
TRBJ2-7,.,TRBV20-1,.,TGCAGTGCTAGAGACCGGGGGACAGCCGGCTCCTACGAGCAGTACTTC,CSARDRGTAGSYEQYF
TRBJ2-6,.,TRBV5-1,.,TGCGCCAGCAGCCTGCTAGCAACGCAGGGATCGGGGGCCAACGTCCTGACTTTC,CASSLLATQGSGANVLTF
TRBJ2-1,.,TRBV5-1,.,TGCGCCAGCTACCGGGAGCCCAATGAGCAGTTCTTC,CASYREPNEQFF
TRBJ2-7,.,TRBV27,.,TGTGCCAGCAGTTTTCTTGGAGGTGCTGCAGGAGCATACGAGCAGTACTTC,CASSFLGGAAGAYEQYF
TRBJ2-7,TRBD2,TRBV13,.,TGTGCCAGCAGCTTAGGGCTAGCGGGGGGGAACGAGCAGTACTTC,CASSLGLAGGNEQYF
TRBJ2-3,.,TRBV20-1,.,TGCAGTGCGCGAAACCCATATACAGATACGCAGTATTTT,CSARNPYTDTQYF
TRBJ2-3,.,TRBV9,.,TGTGCCAGCAGCGTAGACCGATTTTCGGGGGCAGATACGCAGTATTTT,CASSVDRFSGADTQYF
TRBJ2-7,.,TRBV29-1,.,TGCAGCGCTAGGAGTTTGGACGAGCAGTACTTC,CSARSLDEQYF
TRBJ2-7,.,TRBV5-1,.,TGCGCCAGCAGCTTGGCGTCTGGAGCCACCTACGAGCAGTACTTC,CASSLASGATYEQYF
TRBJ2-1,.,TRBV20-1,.,TGCAGTGCTCCTAGCGACATATACAATGAGCAGTTCTTC,CSAPSDIYNEQFF
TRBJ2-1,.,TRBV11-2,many,TGTGCCAGCAGTCCAACAAGCCGTGAGCAGTTCTTC,CASSPTSREQFF
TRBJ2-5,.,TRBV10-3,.,TGTGCCATCGGGGCGTCAGGGGAGACCCAGTACTTC,CAIGASGETQYF
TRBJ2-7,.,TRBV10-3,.,TGTGCCATCAGGGTCGGGGCAGGGGTCTACGAGCAGTACTTC,CAIRVGAGVYEQYF
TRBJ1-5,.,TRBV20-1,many,TGCAGTGCTAGAGAAGGGGGGGCCCAGCATTTT,CSAREGGAQHF
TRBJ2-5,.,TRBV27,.,TGTGCCAGCAGTCCACTCCCACTAGAGATCCAAGAGACCCAGTACTTC,CASSPLPLEIQETQYF
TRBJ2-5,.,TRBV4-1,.,TGCGCCAGCAGCCCTCTTTTTGGGAGGGGGGAAGAGACCCAGTACTTC,CASSPLFGRGEETQYF
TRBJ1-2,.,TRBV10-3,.,TGTGCCATCAGTGCCTCTTTACGGGACTATGGCTACACCTTC,CAISASLRDYGYTF